What follows describes a single TCR beta chain. Its antigen is undetermined. The CDR3 spans 15 residues. From germline, CDR1 is SGHRS and CDR2 YFSETQ. The V end lost 0 bases, the J end lost 0 bases, and 9 bases lay between the germline ends. This sample is drawn from a study of OX40 agonist ivuxolimab in advanced cancers. Study-wide results and limits: Patients with a partial response at 0.1-3.0 mg/kg had among the lowest clonal expansion.

The protocol was immunoSEQ multiplex PCR, while the TCRdb copy is restricted to in-frame clones and leaves out a portion. The data hold 55,000 to 85,000 clones, with just over 85% observed a single time. This clonotype was obtained from an adult with an advanced solid tumor such as melanoma, head and neck, liver or kidney cancer. The chain carries TRBV5-1 and TRBJ1-1, with D possibly TRBD1 on 5 matching bases. This specimen consisted of CD4+ or CD8+ T cells sorted from blood, obtained in a trial of the OX40 agonist ivuxolimab. For the CDR3, the DNA is TGCGCCAGCAGCTTGGTCGGGGGGGTGAACACTGAAGCTTTCTTT. This gives the protein CASSLVGGVNTEAFF. The whole variable domain, remainder taken from reference TRBV5-1 and TRBJ1-1, is KAGVTQTPRYLIKTRGQQVTLSCSPISGHRSVSWYQQTPGQGLQFLFEYFSETQRNKGNFPGRFSGRQFSNSRSEMNVSTLELGDSALYLCASSLVGGVNTEAFFGQGTRLTVV.